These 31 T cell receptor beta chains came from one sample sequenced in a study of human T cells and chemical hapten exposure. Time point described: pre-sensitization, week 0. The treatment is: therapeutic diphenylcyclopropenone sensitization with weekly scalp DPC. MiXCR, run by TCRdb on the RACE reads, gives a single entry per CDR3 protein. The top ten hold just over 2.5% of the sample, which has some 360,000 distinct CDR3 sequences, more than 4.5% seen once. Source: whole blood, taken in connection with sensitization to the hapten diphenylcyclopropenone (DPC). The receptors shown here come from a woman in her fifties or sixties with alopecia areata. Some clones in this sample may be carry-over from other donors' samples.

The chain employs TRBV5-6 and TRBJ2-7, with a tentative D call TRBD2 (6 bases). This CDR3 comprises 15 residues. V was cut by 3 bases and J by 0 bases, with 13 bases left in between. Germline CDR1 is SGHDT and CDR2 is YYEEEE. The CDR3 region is CASSSGGPISYEQYF. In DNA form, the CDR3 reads TGTGCCAGCAGCTCTGGAGGGCCGATCTCCTACGAGCAGTACTTC.

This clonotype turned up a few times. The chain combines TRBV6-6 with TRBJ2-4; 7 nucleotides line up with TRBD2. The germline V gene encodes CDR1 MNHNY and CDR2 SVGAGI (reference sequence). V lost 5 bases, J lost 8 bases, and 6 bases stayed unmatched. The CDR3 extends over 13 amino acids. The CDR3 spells CASSRLAGYIQYF. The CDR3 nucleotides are TGTGCCAGCAGTAGACTAGCCGGATACATTCAGTACTTC.

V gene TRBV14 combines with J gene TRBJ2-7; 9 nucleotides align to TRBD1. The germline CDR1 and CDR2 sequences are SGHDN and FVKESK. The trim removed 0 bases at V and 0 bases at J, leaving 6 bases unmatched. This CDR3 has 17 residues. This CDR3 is CASSQDWGQGDSYEQYF. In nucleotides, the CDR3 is TGTGCCAGCAGCCAAGACTGGGGACAGGGCGACTCCTACGAGCAGTACTTC.

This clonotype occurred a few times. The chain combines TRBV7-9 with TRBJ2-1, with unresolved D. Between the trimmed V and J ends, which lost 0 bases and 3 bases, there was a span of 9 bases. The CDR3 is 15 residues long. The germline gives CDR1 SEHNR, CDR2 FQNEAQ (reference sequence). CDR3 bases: TGTGCCAGCAGCTTAGCCAGCATGATCTACAATGAGCAGTTCTTC. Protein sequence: CASSLASMIYNEQFF.

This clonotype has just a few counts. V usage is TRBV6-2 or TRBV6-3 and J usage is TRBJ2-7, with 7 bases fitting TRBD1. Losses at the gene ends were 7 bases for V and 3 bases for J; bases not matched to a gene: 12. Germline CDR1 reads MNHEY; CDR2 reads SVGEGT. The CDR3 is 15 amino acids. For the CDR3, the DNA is TGTGCCAGCAACGAACCCGGGACAGCCATCTACGAGCAGTACTTC. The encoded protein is CASNEPGTAIYEQYF.

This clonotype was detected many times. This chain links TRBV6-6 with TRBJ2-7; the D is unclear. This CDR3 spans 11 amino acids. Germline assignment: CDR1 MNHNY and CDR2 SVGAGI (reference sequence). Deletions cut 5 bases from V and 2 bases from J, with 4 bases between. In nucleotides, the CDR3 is TGTGCCAGCAGTGCCGCCTACGAGCAGTACTTC. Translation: CASSAAYEQYF.

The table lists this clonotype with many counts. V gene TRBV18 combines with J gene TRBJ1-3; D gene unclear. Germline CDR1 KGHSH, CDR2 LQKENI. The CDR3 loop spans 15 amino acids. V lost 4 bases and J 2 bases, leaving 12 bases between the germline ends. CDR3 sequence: CASSRRTAPGNTIYF. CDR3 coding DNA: TGTGCCAGCTCACGGCGAACTGCCCCTGGAAACACCATATATTTT.

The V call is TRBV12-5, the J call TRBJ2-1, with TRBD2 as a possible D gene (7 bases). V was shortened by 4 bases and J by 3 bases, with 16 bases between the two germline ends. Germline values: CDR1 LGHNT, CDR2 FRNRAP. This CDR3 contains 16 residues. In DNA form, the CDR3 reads TGTGCTAGTGGTTCCGGGGGAGGGGGAATCTACAATGAGCAGTTCTTC. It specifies CASGSGGGGIYNEQFF.

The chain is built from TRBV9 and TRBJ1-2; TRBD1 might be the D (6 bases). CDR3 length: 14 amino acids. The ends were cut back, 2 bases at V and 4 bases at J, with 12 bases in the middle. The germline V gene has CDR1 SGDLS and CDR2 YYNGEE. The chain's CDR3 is CASSVGQTPYGYTF. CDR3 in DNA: TGTGCCAGCAGCGTCGGACAGACTCCCTATGGCTACACCTTC.

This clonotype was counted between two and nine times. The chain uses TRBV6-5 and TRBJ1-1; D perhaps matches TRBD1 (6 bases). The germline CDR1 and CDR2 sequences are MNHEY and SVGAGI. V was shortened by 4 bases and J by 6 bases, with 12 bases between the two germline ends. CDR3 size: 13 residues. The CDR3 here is CASSFPGAPEAFF. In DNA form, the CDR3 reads TGTGCCAGCAGTTTCCCGGGGGCCCCTGAAGCTTTCTTT.

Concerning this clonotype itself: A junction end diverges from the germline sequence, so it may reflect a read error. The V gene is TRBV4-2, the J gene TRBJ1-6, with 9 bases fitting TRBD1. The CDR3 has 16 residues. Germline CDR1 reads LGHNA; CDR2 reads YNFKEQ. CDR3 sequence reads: CASSKDRDRANSPLHF. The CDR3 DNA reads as TGTGCCAGCAGCAAAGATAGGGACAGGGCAAATTCACCCCTCCACTTT.

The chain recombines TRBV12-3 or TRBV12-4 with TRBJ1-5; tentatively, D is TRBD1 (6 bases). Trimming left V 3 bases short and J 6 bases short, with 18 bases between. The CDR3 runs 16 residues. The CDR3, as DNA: TGTGCCAGCAGTTTTTCGGCGGACAGTTCGTCTCAGCCCCAGCATTTT. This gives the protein CASSFSADSSSQPQHF.

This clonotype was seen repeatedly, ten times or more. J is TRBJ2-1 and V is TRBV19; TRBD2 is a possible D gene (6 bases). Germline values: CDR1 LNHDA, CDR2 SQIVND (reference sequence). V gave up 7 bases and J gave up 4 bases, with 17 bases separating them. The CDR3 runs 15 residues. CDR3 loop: CASTKTGEPYNEQFF. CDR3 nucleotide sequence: TGTGCCAGTACTAAGACGGGGGAACCTTACAATGAGCAGTTCTTC.

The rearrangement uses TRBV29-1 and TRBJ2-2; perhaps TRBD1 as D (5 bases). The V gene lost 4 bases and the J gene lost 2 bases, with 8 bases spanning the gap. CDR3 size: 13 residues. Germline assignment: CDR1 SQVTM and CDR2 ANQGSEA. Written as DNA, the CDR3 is TGCAGCGTTGTACAGGTTAACACCGGGGAGCTGTTTTTT. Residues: CSVVQVNTGELFF.

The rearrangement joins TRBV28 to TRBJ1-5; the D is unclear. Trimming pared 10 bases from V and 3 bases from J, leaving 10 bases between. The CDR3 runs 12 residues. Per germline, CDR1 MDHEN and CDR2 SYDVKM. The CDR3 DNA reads TGTGCCACCTTAGTTCCCAATCAGCCCCAGCATTTT. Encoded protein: CATLVPNQPQHF.

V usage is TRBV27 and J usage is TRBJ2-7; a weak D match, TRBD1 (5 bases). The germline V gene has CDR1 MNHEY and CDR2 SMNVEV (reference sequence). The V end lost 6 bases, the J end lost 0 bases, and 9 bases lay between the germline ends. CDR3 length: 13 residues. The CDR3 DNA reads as TGTGCCAGCAGATTAGGGGCCTCCTACGAGCAGTACTTC. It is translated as CASRLGASYEQYF.

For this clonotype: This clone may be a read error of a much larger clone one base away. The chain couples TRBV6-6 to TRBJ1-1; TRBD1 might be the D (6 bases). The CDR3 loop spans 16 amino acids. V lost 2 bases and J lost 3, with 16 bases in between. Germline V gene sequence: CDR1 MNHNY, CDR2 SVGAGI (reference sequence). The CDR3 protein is CASSYPQRDKDTEAFF. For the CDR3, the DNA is TGTGCCAGCAGTTACCCCCAGAGGGACAAGGACACTGAAGCTTTCTTT.

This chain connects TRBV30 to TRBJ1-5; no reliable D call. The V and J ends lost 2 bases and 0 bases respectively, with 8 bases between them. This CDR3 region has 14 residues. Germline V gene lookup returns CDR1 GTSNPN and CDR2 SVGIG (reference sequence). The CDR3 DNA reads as TGTGCCTGGAGTTTCCAGAATAGCAATCAGCCCCAGCATTTT. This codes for CAWSFQNSNQPQHF.

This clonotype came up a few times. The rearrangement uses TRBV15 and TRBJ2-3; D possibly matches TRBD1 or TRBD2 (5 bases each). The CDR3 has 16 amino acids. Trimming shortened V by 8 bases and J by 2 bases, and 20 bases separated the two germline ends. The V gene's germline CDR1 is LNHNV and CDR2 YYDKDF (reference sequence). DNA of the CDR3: TGTGCCACCCGAAAAAACCGGGACCGCATCACAGATACGCAGTATTTT. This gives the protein CATRKNRDRITDTQYF.

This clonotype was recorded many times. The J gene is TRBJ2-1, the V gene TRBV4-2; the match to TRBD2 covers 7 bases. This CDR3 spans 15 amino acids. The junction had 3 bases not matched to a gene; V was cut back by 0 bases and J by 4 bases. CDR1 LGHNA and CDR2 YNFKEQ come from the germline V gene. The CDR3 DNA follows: TGTGCCAGCAGCCAAGATCGAGCGGGGTACAATGAGCAGTTCTTC. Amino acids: CASSQDRAGYNEQFF.

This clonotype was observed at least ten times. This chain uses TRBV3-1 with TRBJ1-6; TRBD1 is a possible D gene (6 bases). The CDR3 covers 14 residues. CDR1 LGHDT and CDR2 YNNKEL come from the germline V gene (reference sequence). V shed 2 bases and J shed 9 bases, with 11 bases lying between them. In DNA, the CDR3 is TGTGCCAGCAGCCAATATAGCAGGGGTTCACCCCTCCACTTT. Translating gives CASSQYSRGSPLHF.

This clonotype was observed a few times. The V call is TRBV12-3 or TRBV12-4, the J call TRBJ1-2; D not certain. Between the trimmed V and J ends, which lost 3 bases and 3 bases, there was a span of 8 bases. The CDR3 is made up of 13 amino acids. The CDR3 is CASSFLTDYGYTF. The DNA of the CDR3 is TGTGCCAGCAGTTTTCTGACGGACTATGGCTACACCTTC.

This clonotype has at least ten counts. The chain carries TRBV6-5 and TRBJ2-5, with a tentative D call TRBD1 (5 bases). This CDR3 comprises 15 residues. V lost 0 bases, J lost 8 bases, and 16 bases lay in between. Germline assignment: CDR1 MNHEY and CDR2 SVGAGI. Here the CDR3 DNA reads TGTGCCAGCAGTTACTCGGGAAGGGGCCAATATACCCAGTACTTC. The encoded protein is CASSYSGRGQYTQYF.

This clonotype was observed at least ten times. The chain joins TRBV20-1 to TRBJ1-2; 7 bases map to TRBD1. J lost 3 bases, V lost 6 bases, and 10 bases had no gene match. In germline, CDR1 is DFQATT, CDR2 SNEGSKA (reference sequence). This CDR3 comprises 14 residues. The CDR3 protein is CSAPEAGTDYGYTF. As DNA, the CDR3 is TGCAGTGCGCCCGAAGCCGGGACAGACTATGGCTACACCTTC.

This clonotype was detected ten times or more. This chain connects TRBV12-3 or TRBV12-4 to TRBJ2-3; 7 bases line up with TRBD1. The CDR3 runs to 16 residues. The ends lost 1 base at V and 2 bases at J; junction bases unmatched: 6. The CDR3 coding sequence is TGTGCCAGCAGTTTAGTAAAACAGGGGTACACAGATACGCAGTATTTT. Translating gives CASSLVKQGYTDTQYF.

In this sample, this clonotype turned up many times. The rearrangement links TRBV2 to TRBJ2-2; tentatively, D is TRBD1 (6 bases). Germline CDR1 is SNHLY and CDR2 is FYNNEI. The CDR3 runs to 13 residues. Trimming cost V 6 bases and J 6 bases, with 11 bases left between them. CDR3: CASSTGSAGELFF. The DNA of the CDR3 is TGTGCCAGCAGCACAGGGAGCGCCGGGGAGCTGTTTTTT. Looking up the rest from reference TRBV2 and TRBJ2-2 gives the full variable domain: EPEVTQTPSHQVTQMGQEVILRCVPISNHLYFYWYRQILGQKVEFLVSFYNNEISEKSEIFDDQFSVERPDGSNFTLKIRSTKLEDSAMYFCASSTGSAGELFFGEGSRLTVL.

CDR3 nucleotides: TGCAGTGCGCCTACTAGCGGGAGGGCCCACGAGCAGTACTTC. As protein: CSAPTSGRAHEQYF. The chain employs TRBV20-1 and TRBJ2-7; 13 nucleotides line up with TRBD2. The V and J ends lost 6 bases and 5 bases, in that order; junction bases with no gene match: 7. CDR1 and CDR2 (germline): DFQATT, SNEGSKA (reference sequence). The length of the CDR3 is 14 residues.

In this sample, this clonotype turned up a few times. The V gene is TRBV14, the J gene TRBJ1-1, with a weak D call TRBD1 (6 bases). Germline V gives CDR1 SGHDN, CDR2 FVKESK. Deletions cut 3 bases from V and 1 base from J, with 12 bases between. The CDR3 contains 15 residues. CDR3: CASSHREGGNTEAFF. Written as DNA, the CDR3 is TGTGCCAGCAGCCACCGGGAAGGGGGGAACACTGAAGCTTTCTTT.

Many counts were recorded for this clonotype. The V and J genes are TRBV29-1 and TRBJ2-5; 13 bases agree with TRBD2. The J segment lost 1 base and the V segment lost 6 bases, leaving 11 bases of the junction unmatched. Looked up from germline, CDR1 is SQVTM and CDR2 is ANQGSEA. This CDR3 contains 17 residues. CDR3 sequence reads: CSVTGTSGTYSQETQYF. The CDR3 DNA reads TGCAGCGTAACCGGGACTAGCGGGACATACTCCCAAGAGACCCAGTACTTC.

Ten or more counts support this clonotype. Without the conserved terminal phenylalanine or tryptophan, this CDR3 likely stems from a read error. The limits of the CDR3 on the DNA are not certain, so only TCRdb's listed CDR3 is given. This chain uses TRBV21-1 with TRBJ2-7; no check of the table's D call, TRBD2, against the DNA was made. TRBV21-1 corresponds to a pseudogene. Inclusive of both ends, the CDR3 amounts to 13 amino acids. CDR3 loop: CASSRVQVSGGAS.

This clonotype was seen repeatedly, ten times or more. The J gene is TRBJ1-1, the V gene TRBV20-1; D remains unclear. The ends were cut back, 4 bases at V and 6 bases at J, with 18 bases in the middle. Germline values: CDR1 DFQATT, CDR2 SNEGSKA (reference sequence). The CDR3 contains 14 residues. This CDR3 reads CSAMRAGLDAEAFF. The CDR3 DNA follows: TGCAGTGCTATGAGAGCGGGGTTGGACGCTGAAGCTTTCTTT.